Sequencing of this T cell receptor (beta chain) was carried out in a study of blood T cell repertoires in COVID-19. Study-wide background: Nucleic acid was either cDNA or gDNA, and it came from T cells, B-cell-depleted T cells, or PBMCs.

How the authors handled the data: Amplification of reference gene primers provided the estimated nucleated cell counts. Method: immunoSEQ multiplex PCR; TCRdb's copy keeps in-frame clones and lacks some. Clonal size and the V and J genes are those of that table, whereas D and trimming came from the DNA. Altogether 75,000 or so clones are present, 65% to 85% being singletons, with the ten largest covering approximately 3.3%. The sequence was collected from a man aged 45 to 65 with acute or convalescent COVID-19. The specimen sequenced was peripheral blood.

The DNA for the CDR3 is TGTGCCAGCTCACCAAATTTCCGGGACTCTGGAAACACCATATATTTT. It specifies CASSPNFRDSGNTIYF. The chain couples TRBV18 to TRBJ1-3; D remains ambiguous. Trimming left V 2 bases short and J 0 bases short, with 11 bases between. Looked up from germline, CDR1 is KGHSH and CDR2 is LQKENI. The CDR3 sequence is 16 residues long.